This TCR beta chain was captured in a study of T cells in Graves' hyperthyroidism and ophthalmopathy. About the study: Peripheral blood was collected at initial diagnosis, before any treatment. Study-wide results and limits: Blood samples included most of the expanded thyroid clonotypes exceeding 0.001.

More than 8 ml fresh peripheral blood yielded the PBMCs. This clonotype showed up many times. Its cognate antigen is unknown. RNA transcripts provided the source from which TCR beta CDR3 regions were amplified. The HTBI primer set was used in a first-round RT-PCR of the TCR CDR3. MiXCR, applied by TCRdb to the multiplex PCR reads, yields one record per CDR3 protein. The profile shows around 97,000 distinct CDR3 sequences, roughly 47% of them singletons. This CDR3 has 15 residues. The ends were cut back, 0 bases at V and 2 bases at J, with 9 bases in the middle. CDR1 is SGHDT, CDR2 YYEEEE, per germline. This chain connects TRBV5-6 to TRBJ2-1, with D perhaps matching TRBD1 or TRBD2 (6 bases each). This clonotype was obtained from a man aged 35 to 55 with Graves' hyperthyroidism. Input material: blood. CDR3 amino acids: CASSLGRGAYNEQFF. The CDR3 DNA follows: TGTGCCAGCAGCTTGGGGAGGGGGGCCTACAATGAGCAGTTCTTC.